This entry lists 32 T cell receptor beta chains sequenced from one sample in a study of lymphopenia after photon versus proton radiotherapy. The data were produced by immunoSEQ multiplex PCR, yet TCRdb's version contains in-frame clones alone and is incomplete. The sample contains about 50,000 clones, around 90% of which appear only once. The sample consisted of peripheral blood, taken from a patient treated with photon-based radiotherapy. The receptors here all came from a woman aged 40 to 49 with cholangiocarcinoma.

The CDR3 sequence is CASSLGTGKNIQYF. The CDR3 DNA follows: TGTGCCAGCAGCTTAGGGACAGGGAAAAACATTCAGTACTTC. The chain joins TRBV7-3 to TRBJ2-4, with 9 bases that match TRBD1. Germline values: CDR1 SGHTA, CDR2 FQGTGA. The CDR3 has 14 amino acids. J lost 4 bases, V lost 2 bases, and 0 bases had no gene match.

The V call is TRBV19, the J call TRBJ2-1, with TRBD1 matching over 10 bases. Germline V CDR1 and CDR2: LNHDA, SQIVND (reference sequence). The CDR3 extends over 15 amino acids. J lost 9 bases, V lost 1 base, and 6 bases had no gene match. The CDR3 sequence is CASSIGDRGKAEQFF. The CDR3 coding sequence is TGTGCCAGTAGTATAGGGGACAGGGGAAAGGCTGAGCAGTTCTTC.

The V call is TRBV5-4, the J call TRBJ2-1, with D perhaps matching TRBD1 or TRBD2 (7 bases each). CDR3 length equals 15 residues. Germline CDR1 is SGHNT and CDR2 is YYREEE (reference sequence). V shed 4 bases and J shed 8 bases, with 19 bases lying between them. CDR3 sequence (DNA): TGTGCCAGCAGCCTCAGGGGGGGCGGACGGGATGAGCAGTTCTTC. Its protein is CASSLRGGGRDEQFF.

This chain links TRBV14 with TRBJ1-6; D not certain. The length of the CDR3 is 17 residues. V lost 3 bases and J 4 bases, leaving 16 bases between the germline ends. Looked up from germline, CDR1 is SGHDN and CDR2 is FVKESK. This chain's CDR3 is CASSHPGGIMYNSPLHF. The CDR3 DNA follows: TGTGCCAGCAGCCACCCTGGTGGGATTATGTATAATTCACCCCTCCACTTT.

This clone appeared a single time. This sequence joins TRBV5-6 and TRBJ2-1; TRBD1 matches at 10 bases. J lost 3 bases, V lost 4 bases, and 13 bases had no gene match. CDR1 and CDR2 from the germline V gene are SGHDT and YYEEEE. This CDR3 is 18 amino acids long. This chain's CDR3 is CASSPPAGRDRGYNEQFF. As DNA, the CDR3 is TGTGCCAGCAGCCCCCCCGCTGGGCGGGACAGGGGCTACAATGAGCAGTTCTTC.

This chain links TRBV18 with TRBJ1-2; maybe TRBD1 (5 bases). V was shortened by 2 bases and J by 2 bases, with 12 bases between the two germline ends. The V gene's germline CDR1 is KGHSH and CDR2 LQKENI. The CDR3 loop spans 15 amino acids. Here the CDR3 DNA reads TGTGCCAGCTCACCAGACCTGGGGCGCAACTATGGCTACACCTTC. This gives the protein CASSPDLGRNYGYTF.

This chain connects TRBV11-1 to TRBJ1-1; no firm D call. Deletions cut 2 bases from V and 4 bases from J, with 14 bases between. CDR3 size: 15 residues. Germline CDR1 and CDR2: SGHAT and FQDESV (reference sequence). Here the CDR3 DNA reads TGTGCCAGCAGCTTATCCGGGTCAAGGGCCACTGAAGCTTTCTTT. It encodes CASSLSGSRATEAFF.

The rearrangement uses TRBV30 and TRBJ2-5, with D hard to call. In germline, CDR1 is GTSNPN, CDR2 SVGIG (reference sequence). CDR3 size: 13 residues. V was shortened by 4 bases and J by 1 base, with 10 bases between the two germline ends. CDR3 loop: CAWTGRSQETQYF. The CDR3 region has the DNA TGTGCCTGGACAGGACGGTCCCAAGAGACCCAGTACTTC.

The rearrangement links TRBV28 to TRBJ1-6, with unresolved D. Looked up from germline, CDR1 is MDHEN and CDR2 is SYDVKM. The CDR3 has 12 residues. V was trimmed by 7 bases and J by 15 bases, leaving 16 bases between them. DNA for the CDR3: TGTGCCAGCACCCCGGGAAACCGCCACCTCCACTTT. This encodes CASTPGNRHLHF.

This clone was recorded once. CDR3 DNA sequence: TGTGCCAGCAGTTTTCGGGGGTCCTACGAGCAGTACTTC. Protein product: CASSFRGSYEQYF. V usage is TRBV27 and J usage is TRBJ2-7, with a possible D match to TRBD2 (6 bases). V was pared by 3 bases and J by 1 base, with 7 bases between. Germline V gives CDR1 MNHEY, CDR2 SMNVEV (reference sequence). The CDR3 runs to 13 residues.

The CDR3 loop reads CASSSTGTGAFANTGELFF. The CDR3 nucleotides are TGTGCCAGCAGCTCCACCGGGACAGGGGCGTTCGCGAACACCGGGGAGCTGTTTTTT. V gene TRBV9 combines with J gene TRBJ2-2, with 10 bases lining up with TRBD1. Germline CDR1 and CDR2: SGDLS and YYNGEE. The CDR3 extends over 19 amino acids. The V gene end was trimmed by 4 bases and the J gene end by 0 bases; junction bases not matched to a gene: 12.

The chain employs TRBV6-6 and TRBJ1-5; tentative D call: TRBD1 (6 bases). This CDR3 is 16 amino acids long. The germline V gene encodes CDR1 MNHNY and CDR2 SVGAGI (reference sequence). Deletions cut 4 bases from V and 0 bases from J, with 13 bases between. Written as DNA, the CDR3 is TGTGCCAGCAGTTCAAACAGGGCGGTTAGCAATCAGCCCCAGCATTTT. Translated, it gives CASSSNRAVSNQPQHF.

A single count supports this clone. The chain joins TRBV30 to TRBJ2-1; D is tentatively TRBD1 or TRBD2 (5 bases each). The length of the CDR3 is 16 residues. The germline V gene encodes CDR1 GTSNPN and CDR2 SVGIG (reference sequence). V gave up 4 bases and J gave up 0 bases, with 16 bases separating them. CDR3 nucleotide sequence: TGTGCCTGGAAAATTTCCGGGACCGGCTCCTACAATGAGCAGTTCTTC. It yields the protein CAWKISGTGSYNEQFF.

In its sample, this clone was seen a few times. CDR3 DNA sequence: TGTGCCAGCAGCTTAGCGCGGCGGGCAGCCCCCTACAATGAGCAGTTCTTC. Amino acids: CASSLARRAAPYNEQFF. V is TRBV7-8 and J is TRBJ2-1; D perhaps matches TRBD2 (5 bases). Germline-derived CDR1 and CDR2 are SGHVS and FQNEAQ. This CDR3 is 17 amino acids long. The V end was cut by 0 bases, the J end by 2 bases, with 14 bases between.

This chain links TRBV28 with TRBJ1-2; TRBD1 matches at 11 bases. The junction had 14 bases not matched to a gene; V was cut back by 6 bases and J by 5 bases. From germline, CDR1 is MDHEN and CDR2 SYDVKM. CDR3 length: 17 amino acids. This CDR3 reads CASRRFAGQGAGYGYTF. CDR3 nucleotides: TGTGCCAGCAGAAGGTTTGCCGGACAGGGGGCAGGGTATGGCTACACCTTC.

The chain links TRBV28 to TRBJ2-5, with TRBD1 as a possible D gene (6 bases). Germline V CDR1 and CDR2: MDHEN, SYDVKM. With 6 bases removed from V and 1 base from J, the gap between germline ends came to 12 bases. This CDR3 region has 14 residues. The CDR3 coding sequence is TGTGCCAGCAGCCGAGGACAGCCCCAAGAGACCCAGTACTTC. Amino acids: CASSRGQPQETQYF.

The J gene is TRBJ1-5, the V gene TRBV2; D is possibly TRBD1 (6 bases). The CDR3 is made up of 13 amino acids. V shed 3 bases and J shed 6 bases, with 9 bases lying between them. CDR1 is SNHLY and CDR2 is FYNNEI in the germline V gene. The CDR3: CASSEGGPQPQHF. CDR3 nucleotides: TGTGCCAGCAGTGAGGGGGGCCCTCAGCCCCAGCATTTT.

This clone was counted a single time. CDR3 nucleotide sequence: TGTGCCAGCTCACTAGACAGCGTTGAGCAGTTCTTC. Its translation: CASSLDSVEQFF. The chain joins TRBV18 to TRBJ2-1; maybe TRBD1 (5 bases). CDR1 is KGHSH and CDR2 is LQKENI in the germline V gene. This CDR3 is 12 amino acids long. V lost 4 bases and J 9 bases, leaving 10 bases between the germline ends.

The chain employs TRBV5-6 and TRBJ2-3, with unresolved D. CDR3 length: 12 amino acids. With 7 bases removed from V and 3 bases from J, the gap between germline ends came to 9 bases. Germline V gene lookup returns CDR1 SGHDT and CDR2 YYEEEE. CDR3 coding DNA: TGTGCCAGCGTCCTCGGGACAGATACGCAGTATTTT. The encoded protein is CASVLGTDTQYF.

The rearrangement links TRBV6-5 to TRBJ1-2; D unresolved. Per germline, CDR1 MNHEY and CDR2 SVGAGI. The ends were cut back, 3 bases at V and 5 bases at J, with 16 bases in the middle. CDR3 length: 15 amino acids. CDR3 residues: CASSYNTWEGYGYTF. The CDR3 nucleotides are TGTGCCAGCAGTTATAACACTTGGGAAGGATATGGCTACACCTTC.

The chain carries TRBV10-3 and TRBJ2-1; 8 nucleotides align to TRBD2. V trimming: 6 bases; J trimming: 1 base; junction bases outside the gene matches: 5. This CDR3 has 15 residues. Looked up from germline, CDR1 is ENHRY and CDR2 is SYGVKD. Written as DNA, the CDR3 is TGTGCCATCAGGGCAGCGGGAGTGTCCTACAATGAGCAGTTCTTC. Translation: CAIRAAGVSYNEQFF.

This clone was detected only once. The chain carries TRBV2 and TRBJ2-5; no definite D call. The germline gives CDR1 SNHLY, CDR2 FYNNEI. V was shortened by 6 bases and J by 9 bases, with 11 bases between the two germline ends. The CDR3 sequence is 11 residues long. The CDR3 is CASRTQAAQYF. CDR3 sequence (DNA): TGTGCCAGCAGGACCCAGGCGGCCCAGTACTTC.

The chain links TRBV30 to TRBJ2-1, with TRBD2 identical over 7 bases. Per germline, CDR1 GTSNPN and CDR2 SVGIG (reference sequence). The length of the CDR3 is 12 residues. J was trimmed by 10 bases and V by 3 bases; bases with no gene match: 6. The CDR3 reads CAWSGLGGEQFF. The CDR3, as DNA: TGTGCCTGGAGCGGACTCGGGGGGGAGCAGTTCTTC. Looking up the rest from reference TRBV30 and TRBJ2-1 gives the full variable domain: SQTIHQWPATLVQPVGSPLSLECTVEGTSNPNLYWYRQAAGRGLQLLFYSVGIGQISSEVPQNLSASRPQDRQFILSSKKLLLSDSGFYLCAWSGLGGEQFFGPGTRLTVL.

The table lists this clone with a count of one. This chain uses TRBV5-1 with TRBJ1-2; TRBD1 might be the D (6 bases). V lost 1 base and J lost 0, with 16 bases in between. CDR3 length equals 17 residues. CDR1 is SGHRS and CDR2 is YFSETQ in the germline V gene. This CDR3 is CASSLLDPRTANYGYTF. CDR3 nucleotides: TGCGCCAGCAGCTTGCTGGACCCCCGGACAGCTAACTATGGCTACACCTTC.

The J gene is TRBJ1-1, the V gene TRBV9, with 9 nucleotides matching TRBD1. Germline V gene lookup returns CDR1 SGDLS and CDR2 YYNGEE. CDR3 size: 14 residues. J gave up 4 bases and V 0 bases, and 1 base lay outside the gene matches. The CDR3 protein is CASSVEDRGTEAFF. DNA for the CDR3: TGTGCCAGCAGCGTAGAGGACAGGGGCACTGAAGCTTTCTTT.

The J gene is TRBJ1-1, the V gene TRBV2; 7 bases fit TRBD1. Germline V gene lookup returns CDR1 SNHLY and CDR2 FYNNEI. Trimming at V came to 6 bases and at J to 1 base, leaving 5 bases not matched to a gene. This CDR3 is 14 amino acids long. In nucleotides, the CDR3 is TGTGCCAGCAGACTGACAGGGAGGAACACTGAAGCTTTCTTT. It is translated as CASRLTGRNTEAFF.

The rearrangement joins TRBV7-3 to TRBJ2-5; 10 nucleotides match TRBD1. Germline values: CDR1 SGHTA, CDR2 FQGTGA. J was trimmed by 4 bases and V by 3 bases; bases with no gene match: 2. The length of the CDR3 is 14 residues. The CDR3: CASSLTGGGETQYF. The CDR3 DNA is TGTGCCAGCAGCTTGACAGGGGGCGGAGAGACCCAGTACTTC.

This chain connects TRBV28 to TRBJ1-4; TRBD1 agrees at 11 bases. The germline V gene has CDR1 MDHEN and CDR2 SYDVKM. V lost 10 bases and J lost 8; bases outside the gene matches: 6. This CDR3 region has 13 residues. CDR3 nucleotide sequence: TGTGCCACGAGGGGGACAGGGGGGGAAAAACTGTTTTTT. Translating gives CATRGTGGEKLFF.

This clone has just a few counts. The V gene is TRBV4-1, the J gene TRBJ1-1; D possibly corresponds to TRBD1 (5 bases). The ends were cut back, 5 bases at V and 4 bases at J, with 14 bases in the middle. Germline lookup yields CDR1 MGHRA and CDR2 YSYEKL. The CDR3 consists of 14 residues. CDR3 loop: CASSGPTTGTEAFF. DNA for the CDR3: TGCGCCAGCAGCGGACCGACAACAGGCACTGAAGCTTTCTTT.

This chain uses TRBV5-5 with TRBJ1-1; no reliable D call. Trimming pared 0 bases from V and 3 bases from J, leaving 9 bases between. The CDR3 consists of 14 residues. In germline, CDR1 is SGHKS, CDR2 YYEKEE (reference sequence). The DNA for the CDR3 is TGTGCCAGCAGCTTGGGGAGGGTTTACACTGAAGCTTTCTTT. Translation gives CASSLGRVYTEAFF.

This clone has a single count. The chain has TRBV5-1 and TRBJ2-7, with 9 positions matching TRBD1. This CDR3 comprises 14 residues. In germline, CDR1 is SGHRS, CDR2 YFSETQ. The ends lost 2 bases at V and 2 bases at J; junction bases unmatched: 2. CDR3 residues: CASSFTGGAYEQYF. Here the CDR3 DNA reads TGCGCCAGCAGCTTCACAGGGGGCGCCTACGAGCAGTACTTC.

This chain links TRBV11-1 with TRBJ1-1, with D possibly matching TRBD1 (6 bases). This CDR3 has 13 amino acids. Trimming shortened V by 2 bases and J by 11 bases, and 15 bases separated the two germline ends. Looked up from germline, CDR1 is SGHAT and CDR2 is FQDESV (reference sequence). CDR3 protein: CASSLIQGTAAFF. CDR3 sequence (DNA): TGTGCCAGCAGCTTAATACAGGGAACCGCGGCTTTCTTT.